This T cell receptor (beta chain) was obtained from a study of T-cell memory formation after mild COVID-19. Whole-study findings and limits: Contracting CD8+ clones were enriched in EMRA, CD4+ mainly in CM and EM.

TCRdb re-called the 5' RACE reads through MiXCR, storing one row per CDR3 protein. The sample shows some 320,000 distinct CDR3 sequences, roughly an eighth of them seen only once. About this clonotype: The antigen remains unidentified.

The receptor's source is a man in his late teens or twenties who had mild COVID-19 (a few samples of this study predate the infection). Cell type and time point are not known. The sequenced material came from PBMCs or a T cell subset sorted from them (not recorded which).

CDR3 coding DNA: TGTGCCAGCAGCTTAAGGGCTAACTACGAGCAGTACTTC. As protein: CASSLRANYEQYF. The chain recombines TRBV7-3 with TRBJ2-7, with unresolved D. V lost 1 base, J lost 3 bases, and 7 bases lay in between. Germline V CDR1 and CDR2: SGHTA, FQGTGA. The CDR3 spans 13 residues.